The 14 T cell receptor beta chains below all came from one sample that was sequenced in a study of blood T cell repertoires in COVID-19. Using immunoSEQ multiplex PCR, the repertoire was profiled, and TCRdb retains in-frame clones only, with some absent. The data hold over 85,000 clones, with 84% observed a single time. The sequencing sample was made of peripheral blood. Receptors were obtained from a man in his forties with active or convalescent COVID-19.

The J gene is TRBJ1-2, the V gene TRBV5-1; D remains ambiguous. CDR1 and CDR2 from the germline V gene are SGHRS and YFSETQ. CDR3 length equals 14 residues. Trimming took 4 bases from V and 0 from J, leaving 10 bases between them. CDR3 in DNA: TGCGCCAGCAGCCCGGCTGCGGCTAACTATGGCTACACCTTC. This translates into CASSPAAANYGYTF.

This chain uses TRBV27 with TRBJ2-1; 10 nucleotides line up with TRBD2. V dropped 3 bases and J dropped 16; count of bases not matched to a gene: 12. There are 14 residues in the CDR3. Germline V gene sequence: CDR1 MNHEY, CDR2 SMNVEV (reference sequence). The DNA of the CDR3 is TGTGCCAGCAGTTTGGGACTAGCGAGGGCCCCAGGCTTCTTC. As protein: CASSLGLARAPGFF.

This clone occurred once. The V and J genes are TRBV3-1 (or the pseudogene TRBV3-2) and TRBJ2-5; TRBD2 agrees at 12 bases. Germline values: CDR1 LGHDT, CDR2 YNNKEL (reference sequence). The trim removed 0 bases at V and 4 bases at J, leaving 9 bases unmatched. This CDR3 spans 18 amino acids. Written as DNA, the CDR3 is TGTGCCAGCAGCCAAGATTGGGGACTAGCGGGTTTGAGAGAGACCCAGTACTTC. This codes for CASSQDWGLAGLRETQYF.

The chain combines TRBV27 with TRBJ2-7; TRBD1 is a possible D gene (6 bases). CDR1 and CDR2 (germline): MNHEY, SMNVEV (reference sequence). V was cut by 5 bases and J by 5 bases, with 10 bases left in between. The CDR3 runs to 12 residues. CDR3 DNA: TGTGCCAGCAGTGGCAGGGGACACGAGCAGTACTTC. Its translation: CASSGRGHEQYF.

V gene TRBV11-2 combines with J gene TRBJ2-3; 8 bases map to TRBD1. Germline V lookup: CDR1 SGHAT, CDR2 FQNNGV. The CDR3 is made up of 15 amino acids. V lost 5 bases and J lost 0; bases outside the gene matches: 4. The DNA of the CDR3 is TGTGCCAGCAGCATACAGGGGGTTAGCACAGATACGCAGTATTTT. Translated, it gives CASSIQGVSTDTQYF. The full variable domain, its missing parts supplied by reference TRBV11-2 and TRBJ2-3, is EAGVAQSPRYKIIEKRQSVAFWCNPISGHATLYWYQQILGQGPKLLIQFQNNGVVDDSQLPKDRFSAERLKGVDSTLKIQPAKLEDSAVYLCASSIQGVSTDTQYFGPGTRLTVL.

CDR3 protein: CASSIQGTSNTEAFF. Here the CDR3 DNA reads TGTGCCAGCAGCATTCAGGGGACCTCGAACACTGAAGCTTTCTTT. The genes are TRBV11-1 and TRBJ1-1; possibly TRBD1 for D (6 bases). V lost 5 bases and J 1 base, leaving 14 bases between the germline ends. The germline V gene encodes CDR1 SGHAT and CDR2 FQDESV (reference sequence). This CDR3 region has 15 residues.

The chain is built from TRBV10-3 and TRBJ2-4; unclear D gene. Germline V gene data show CDR1 as ENHRY and CDR2 as SYGVKD. Trimming left V 2 bases short and J 0 bases short, with 14 bases between. The CDR3 extends over 17 amino acids. CDR3 sequence (DNA): TGTGCCATCAGTGAGGGGCAGCAAGCCTTAGCCAAAAACATTCAGTACTTC. It translates to CAISEGQQALAKNIQYF.

V is TRBV7-9 and J is TRBJ1-1, with 7 bases lining up with TRBD1. Germline V gene lookup returns CDR1 SEHNR and CDR2 FQNEAQ (reference sequence). The V and J ends lost 6 bases and 2 bases, in that order; junction bases with no gene match: 12. This CDR3 contains 16 residues. The CDR3: CASSVLSTGINTEAFF. The CDR3 nucleotides read TGTGCCAGCAGTGTTTTGTCGACAGGGATAAACACTGAAGCTTTCTTT.

The chain recombines TRBV10-3 with TRBJ1-3; unclear D gene. The V gene's germline CDR1 is ENHRY and CDR2 SYGVKD. Trimming took 6 bases from V and 0 from J, leaving 12 bases between them. This CDR3 has 15 residues. CDR3 DNA: TGTGCCATCAGCTCCTCTCAGGACTCTGGAAACACCATATATTTT. Its translation: CAISSSQDSGNTIYF.

CDR3 region: CASSAGTGVEGGYTF. The CDR3, as DNA: TGTGCCAGCAGCGCAGGGACAGGGGTCGAGGGTGGCTACACCTTC. The chain is built from TRBV13 and TRBJ1-2; TRBD1 matches 10 bases. V lost 5 bases and J lost 7; bases outside the gene matches: 10. The CDR3 sequence is 15 residues long. Germline V gives CDR1 PRHDT, CDR2 FYEKMQ (reference sequence).

V and J are TRBV30 and TRBJ2-1, with 8 bases identical to TRBD2. This CDR3 spans 14 amino acids. Germline V gives CDR1 GTSNPN, CDR2 SVGIG (reference sequence). After removal of 5 bases from V and 7 bases from J, the junction contained 10 bases not matched to a gene. The CDR3 DNA follows: TGTGCCTGGTTCCCCGGACTAGCAATGAATGAGCAGTTCTTC. Translated: CAWFPGLAMNEQFF.

This chain connects TRBV7-2 to TRBJ1-3, with D unclear. The germline gives CDR1 SGHTA, CDR2 FQGNSA. V lost 2 bases to trimming and J lost 4 bases, with 12 bases between them. The CDR3 is made up of 15 amino acids. Here the CDR3 reads CASSLSGTKGNTIYF. The CDR3 DNA reads TGTGCCAGCAGCTTATCGGGAACGAAAGGAAACACCATATATTTT. The variable domain in full, completed from reference TRBV7-2 and TRBJ1-3, reads GAGVSQSPSNKVTEKGKDVELRCDPISGHTALYWYRQSLGQGLEFLIYFQGNSAPDKSGLPSDRFSAERTGGSVSTLTIQRTQQEDSAVYLCASSLSGTKGNTIYFGEGSWLTVV.

V usage is TRBV5-1 and J usage is TRBJ1-1; no definite D call. Trimming stripped 0 bases from V and 0 bases from J, with 12 bases between. The germline gives CDR1 SGHRS, CDR2 YFSETQ. This CDR3 has 16 residues. The CDR3 DNA follows: TGCGCCAGCAGCTTGGCTTTTAGTCCCATGAACACTGAAGCTTTCTTT. The encoded protein is CASSLAFSPMNTEAFF.

The gene calls are TRBV25-1 and TRBJ2-5; D gene ambiguous. With 5 bases removed from V and 4 bases from J, the gap between germline ends came to 11 bases. Germline V gene lookup returns CDR1 MGHDK and CDR2 SYGVNS. The CDR3 consists of 13 residues. CDR3 protein: CASSLAGTETQYF. The CDR3 DNA sequence: TGTGCCAGCAGTCTGGCAGGTACAGAGACCCAGTACTTC.